This TCR beta chain is drawn from a study of early T cells in non-severe SARS-CoV-2 infection. Whole-study context: Sequencing used unsorted whole-blood bulk RNA, so chains lack pairing. General study points: The study's VDJdb matching favored anti-spike CD8 responses and missed private and CD4 specificities.

V gave up 6 bases and J gave up 5 bases, with 9 bases separating them. The germline V gene has CDR1 SNHLY and CDR2 FYNNEI. The CDR3 is 12 residues long. Details on this clonotype: Antigen unknown.

Unique molecular identifier tags were affixed to discrete cDNA molecules. TCRdb called the 5' RACE reads again in MiXCR, with one record for every CDR3 protein. The sample includes around 40,000 distinct CDR3 sequences, about 6% of them seen just once. The TCR originated in an adult who was a healthcare worker with PCR-confirmed SARS-CoV-2 infection or an uninfected control (not recorded which). Sequenced material: whole blood. The chain has TRBV2 and TRBJ2-3, with no clear D. The DNA for the CDR3 is TGTGCCAGCAGGCGAAGGGAAGATACGCAGTATTTT. This codes for CASRRREDTQYF.